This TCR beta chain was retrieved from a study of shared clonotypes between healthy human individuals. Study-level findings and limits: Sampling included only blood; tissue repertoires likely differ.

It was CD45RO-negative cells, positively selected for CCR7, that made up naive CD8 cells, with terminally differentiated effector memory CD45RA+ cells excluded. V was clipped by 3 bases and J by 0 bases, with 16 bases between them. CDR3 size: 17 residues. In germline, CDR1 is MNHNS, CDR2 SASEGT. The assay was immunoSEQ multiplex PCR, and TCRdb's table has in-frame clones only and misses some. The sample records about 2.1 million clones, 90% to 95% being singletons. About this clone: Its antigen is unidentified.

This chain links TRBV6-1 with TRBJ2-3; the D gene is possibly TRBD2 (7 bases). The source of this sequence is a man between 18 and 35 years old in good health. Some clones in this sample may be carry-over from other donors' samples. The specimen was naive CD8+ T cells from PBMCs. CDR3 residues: CASSEKIGGESTDTQYF. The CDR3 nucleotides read TGTGCCAGCAGTGAGAAGATAGGGGGGGAAAGCACAGATACGCAGTATTTT.